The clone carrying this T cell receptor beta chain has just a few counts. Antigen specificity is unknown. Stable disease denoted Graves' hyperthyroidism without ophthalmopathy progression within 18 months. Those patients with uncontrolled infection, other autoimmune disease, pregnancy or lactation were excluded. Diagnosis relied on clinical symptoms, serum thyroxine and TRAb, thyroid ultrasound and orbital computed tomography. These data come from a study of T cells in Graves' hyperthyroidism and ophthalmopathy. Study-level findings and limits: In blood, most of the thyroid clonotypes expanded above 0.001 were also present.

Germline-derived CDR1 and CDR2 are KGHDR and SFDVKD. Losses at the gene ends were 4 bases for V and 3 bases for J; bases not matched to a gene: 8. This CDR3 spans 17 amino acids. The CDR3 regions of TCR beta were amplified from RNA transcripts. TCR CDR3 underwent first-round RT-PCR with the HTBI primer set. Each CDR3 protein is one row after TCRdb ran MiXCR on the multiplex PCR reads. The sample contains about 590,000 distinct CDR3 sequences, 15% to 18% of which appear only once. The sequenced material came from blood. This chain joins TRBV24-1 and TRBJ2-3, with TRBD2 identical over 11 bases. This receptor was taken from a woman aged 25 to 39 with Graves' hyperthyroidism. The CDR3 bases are TGTGCCACCAGTGACCCTACTAGCGGGAGAGGGACAGATACGCAGTATTTT. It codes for CATSDPTSGRGTDTQYF.